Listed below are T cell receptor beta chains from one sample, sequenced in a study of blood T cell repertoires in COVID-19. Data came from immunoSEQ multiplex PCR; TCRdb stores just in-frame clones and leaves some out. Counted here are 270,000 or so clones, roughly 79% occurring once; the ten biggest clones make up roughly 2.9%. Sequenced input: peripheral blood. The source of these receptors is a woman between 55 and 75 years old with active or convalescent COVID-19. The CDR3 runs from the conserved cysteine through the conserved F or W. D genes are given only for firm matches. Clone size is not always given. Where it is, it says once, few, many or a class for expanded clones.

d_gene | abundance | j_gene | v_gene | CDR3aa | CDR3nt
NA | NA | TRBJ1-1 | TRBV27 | CASSLSGRHYTEAFF | TGTGCCAGCAGTTTATCGGGCAGGCATTACACTGAAGCTTTCTTT
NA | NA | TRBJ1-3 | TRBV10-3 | CAISGVGGYTIYF | TGTGCCATCAGTGGAGTCGGGGGATACACCATATATTTT
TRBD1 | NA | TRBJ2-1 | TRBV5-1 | CASSPFSPGQGLNEQFF | TGCGCCAGCAGCCCCTTCAGTCCGGGACAGGGGTTGAATGAGCAGTTCTTC
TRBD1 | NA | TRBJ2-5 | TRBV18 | CASSPGTGSTGETQYF | TGTGCCAGCTCACCAGGGACAGGGAGCACCGGGGAGACCCAGTACTTC
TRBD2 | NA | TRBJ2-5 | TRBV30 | CARGGGPRVTQYF | TGTGCCCGCGGGGGGGGGCCTAGGGTTACCCAGTACTTC
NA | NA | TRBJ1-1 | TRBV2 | CASARRERNTEAFF | TGTGCCAGCGCGAGGAGGGAAAGGAACACTGAAGCTTTCTTT
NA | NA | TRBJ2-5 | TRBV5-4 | CASSLSDRRQETQYF | TGTGCCAGCAGCTTGTCGGACAGAAGACAAGAGACCCAGTACTTC
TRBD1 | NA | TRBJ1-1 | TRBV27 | CASSPAQGFAEAFF | TGTGCCAGCAGTCCAGCACAGGGGTTCGCTGAAGCTTTCTTT
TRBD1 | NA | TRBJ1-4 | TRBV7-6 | CASSLPGTVSQKLFF | TGTGCCAGCAGCTTACCCGGGACAGTTTCGCAAAAACTGTTTTTT
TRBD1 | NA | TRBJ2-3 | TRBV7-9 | CASSLPGTGNEDTQYF | TGTGCCAGCAGCCTTCCCGGGACAGGGAATGAAGATACGCAGTATTTT
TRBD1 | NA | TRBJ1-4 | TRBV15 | CATSRNRGPLNEKLFF | TGTGCCACCAGCAGAAACAGGGGGCCCCTTAATGAAAAACTGTTTTTT
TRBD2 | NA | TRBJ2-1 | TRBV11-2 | CASSLEGTGGPYNEQFF | TGTGCCAGCAGCTTAGAGGGAACGGGGGGGCCCTACAATGAGCAGTTCTTC
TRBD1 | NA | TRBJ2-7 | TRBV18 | CASSPGQLFYEQYF | TGTGCCAGCTCACCGGGACAGCTCTTCTACGAGCAGTACTTC
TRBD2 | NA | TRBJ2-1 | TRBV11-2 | CASSPQTSGGPSYNEQFF | TGTGCCAGCAGCCCACAGACTAGCGGGGGTCCCTCCTACAATGAGCAGTTCTTC
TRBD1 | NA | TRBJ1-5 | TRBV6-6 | CASCGPGQGAIQPQHF | TGTGCCAGCTGCGGTCCGGGACAGGGGGCGATCCAGCCCCAGCATTTT
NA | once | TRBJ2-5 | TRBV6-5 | CASRKNAPTAETQYF | TGTGCCAGCAGAAAGAATGCCCCTACCGCAGAGACCCAGTACTTC
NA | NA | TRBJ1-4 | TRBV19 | CASSIWSFTRIDEKLFF | TGTGCCAGTAGTATTTGGAGTTTTACCCGTATAGATGAAAAACTGTTTTTT
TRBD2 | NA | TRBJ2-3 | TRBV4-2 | CASGTPSGGGTDTQYF | TGTGCCAGCGGAACCCCTAGCGGGGGGGGCACAGATACGCAGTATTTT
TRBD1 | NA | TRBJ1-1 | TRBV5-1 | CASSAITGAGTEAFF | TGCGCCAGCAGCGCGATTACAGGGGCGGGGACTGAAGCTTTCTTT
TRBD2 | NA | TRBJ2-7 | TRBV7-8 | CASSLVGGGAGPYEQYF | TGTGCCAGCAGCTTAGTCGGCGGGGGGGCGGGACCCTACGAGCAGTACTTC
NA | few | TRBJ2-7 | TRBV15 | CATRPARSSYEQYF | TGTGCCACCAGGCCGGCGCGGAGCTCCTACGAGCAGTACTTC
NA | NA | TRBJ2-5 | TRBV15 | CATSRVMTGVGGTQYF | TGTGCCACCAGCAGAGTGATGACAGGCGTTGGGGGGACCCAGTACTTC
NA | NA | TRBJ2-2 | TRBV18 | CASSPGAQSNTGELFF | TGTGCCAGCTCACCAGGAGCCCAGTCGAACACCGGGGAGCTGTTTTTT